The present T cell receptor beta chain was sequenced within a study of sequential checkpoint blockade in melanoma. Across the whole study: Arm A got nivolumab then ipilimumab; arm B the reverse, 1:1.

Germline V gene data show CDR1 as SGDLS and CDR2 as YYNGEE. V was shortened by 0 bases and J by 2 bases, with 14 bases between the two germline ends. This CDR3 region has 16 residues. The method was immunoSEQ multiplex PCR; TCRdb's version includes in-frame clones alone and lacks a portion of them. The sample lists approximately 12,000 clones, roughly four fifths occurring once. Treatment indicated: randomized to nivolumab then ipilimumab (arm A) or the reverse (arm B). None of the patients previously received DNA-damaging chemotherapy. From thawed PBMCs, live CD3+CD8+ cells negative for CD19 and CD56 were sorted.

This TCR derives from a human donor with melanoma. The chain is built from TRBV9 and TRBJ2-5; D is possibly TRBD2 (6 bases). The sequenced sample was CD8+ T cells sorted from blood (inferred from file names), obtained from a patient given nivolumab and ipilimumab in sequence. DNA for the CDR3: TGTGCCAGCAGCGTAGACGCGGGATCGTGGCAAGAGACCCAGTACTTC. This codes for CASSVDAGSWQETQYF.